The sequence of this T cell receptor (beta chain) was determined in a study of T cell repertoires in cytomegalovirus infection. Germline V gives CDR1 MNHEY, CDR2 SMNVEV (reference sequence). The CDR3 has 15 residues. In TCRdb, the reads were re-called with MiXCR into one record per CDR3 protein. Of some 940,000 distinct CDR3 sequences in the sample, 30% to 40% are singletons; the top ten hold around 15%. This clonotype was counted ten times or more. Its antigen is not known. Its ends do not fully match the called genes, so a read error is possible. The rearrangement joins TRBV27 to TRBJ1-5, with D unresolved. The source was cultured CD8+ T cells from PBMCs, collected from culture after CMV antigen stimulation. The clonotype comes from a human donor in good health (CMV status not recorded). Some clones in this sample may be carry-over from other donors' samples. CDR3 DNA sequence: TGTGCCAGCAGCTTATCAGCAGGAGGCAATCAGCCCCAGCATTTT. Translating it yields CASSLSAGGNQPQHF.